This is a list of T cell receptor beta chains from one sample in a study of T cells in localized non-small cell lung cancer. Sequencing used immunoSEQ multiplex PCR; TCRdb keeps in-frame clones, though not all of them. The sample includes about 92,000 clones, just over 90% of them seen just once. Here the sequenced sample was PBMCs, taken before any cancer treatment. The receptors shown here come from a woman between 40 and 69 years old with stage II squamous cell lung carcinoma. CDR3s include the opening cysteine and the closing phenylalanine or tryptophan. Fields, in order: D gene, V gene, clone size, J gene, CDR3 protein, CDR3 DNA. The D gene is left open where the match is weak. Size is omitted from some rows. Given values are once, few, many or a class for expanded clones.

>.|TRBV28|.|TRBJ2-7
CASRSMGALYEQYF
TGTGCCAGCAGGTCTATGGGGGCGCTCTACGAGCAGTACTTC
>.|TRBV18|.|TRBJ2-3
CASSPPRATDTQYF
TGTGCCAGCTCACCACCCCGCGCCACAGATACGCAGTATTTT
>TRBD1|TRBV6-5|.|TRBJ1-6
CASNLGTGESPLHF
TGTGCCAGCAACCTAGGGACAGGGGAATCACCCCTCCACTTT
>TRBD1|TRBV10-3|.|TRBJ2-5
CAISERTGQETQYF
TGTGCCATCAGTGAGCGGACAGGGCAAGAGACCCAGTACTTC
>TRBD1|TRBV11-2|.|TRBJ1-1
CASSARRGRGTEAFF
TGTGCCAGCAGCGCCCGAAGGGGGCGCGGCACTGAAGCTTTCTTT
>.|TRBV5-1|.|TRBJ2-1
CASSAGPGGDEQFF
TGCGCCAGCAGCGCCGGGCCCGGCGGCGATGAGCAGTTCTTC
>.|TRBV28|.|TRBJ2-7
CASGGAYEQYF
TGTGCCAGCGGGGGTGCCTACGAGCAGTACTTC
>TRBD1|TRBV2|.|TRBJ2-5
CASGRDRVEGETQYF
TGTGCCAGCGGGCGGGACAGGGTCGAAGGGGAGACCCAGTACTTC
>TRBD2|TRBV6-6|.|TRBJ2-5
CASRTRTSQETQYF
TGTGCCAGCAGAACGCGGACTAGCCAAGAGACCCAGTACTTC
>.|TRBV7-2|.|TRBJ2-6
CASSFQAGANVLTF
TGTGCCAGCAGCTTCCAAGCTGGGGCCAACGTCCTGACTTTC
>.|TRBV6-6|.|TRBJ2-1
CASGGGRVNEQFF
TGTGCCAGCGGCGGGGGCAGGGTGAATGAGCAGTTCTTC
>TRBD1|TRBV5-4|.|TRBJ2-5
CASSLGTGQETQYF
TGTGCCAGCAGCTTGGGGACAGGCCAAGAGACCCAGTACTTC
>.|TRBV30|.|TRBJ1-1
CAWSRGMNTEAFF
TGTGCCTGGAGTAGGGGGATGAACACTGAAGCTTTCTTT
>.|TRBV28|.|TRBJ2-5
CASSSGPDGTQYF
TGTGCCAGCAGTTCGGGACCTGATGGGACCCAGTACTTC
>.|TRBV6-6|.|TRBJ1-2
CASSYTGQNYGYTF
TGTGCCAGCAGTTACACCGGACAGAACTATGGCTACACCTTC
>.|TRBV2|.|TRBJ1-6
CASNRGAGSPLHF
TGTGCCAGCAACCGGGGGGCGGGTTCACCCCTCCACTTT
>.|TRBV4-1|.|TRBJ1-2
CASSQDGGFRAGAHGYTF
TGCGCCAGCAGCCAAGATGGCGGTTTTCGGGCAGGGGCGCATGGCTACACCTTC
>.|TRBV7-8|.|TRBJ2-1
CASSFRPRGEQFF
TGTGCCAGCAGCTTTAGACCCCGGGGAGAGCAGTTCTTC
>.|TRBV19|.|TRBJ1-1
CASSMRGGNTEAFF
TGTGCCAGTAGTATGCGGGGCGGGAACACTGAAGCTTTCTTT
>TRBD1|TRBV25-1|once|TRBJ2-3
CASSGQGARRDTQYF
TGTGCCAGCAGTGGACAGGGGGCGAGGAGGGATACGCAGTATTTT
>.|TRBV28|.|TRBJ2-6
CASSLPAVNVLTF
TGTGCCAGCAGTTTGCCGGCGGTTAACGTCCTGACTTTC
>.|TRBV2|once|TRBJ2-1
CASSVWTENEQFF
TGTGCCAGCAGTGTTTGGACAGAGAATGAGCAGTTCTTC